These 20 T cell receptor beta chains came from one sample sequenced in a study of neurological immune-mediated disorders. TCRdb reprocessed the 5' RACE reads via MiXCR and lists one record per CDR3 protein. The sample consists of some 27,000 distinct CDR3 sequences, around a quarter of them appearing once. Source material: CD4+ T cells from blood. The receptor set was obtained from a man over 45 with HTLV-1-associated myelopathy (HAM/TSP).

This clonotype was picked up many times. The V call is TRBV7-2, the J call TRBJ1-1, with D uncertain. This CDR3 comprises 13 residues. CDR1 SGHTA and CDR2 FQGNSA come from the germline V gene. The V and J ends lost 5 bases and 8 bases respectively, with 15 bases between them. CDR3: CASSPTRVQEAFF. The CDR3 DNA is TGTGCCAGCAGCCCCACGAGGGTGCAGGAAGCTTTCTTT.

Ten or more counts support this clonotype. As DNA, the CDR3 is TGCGCCACCGGTGGGGGCCTGAACACTGAAGCTTTCTTT. This sequence encodes CATGGGLNTEAFF. The gene calls are TRBV10-2 and TRBJ1-1; maybe TRBD1 (6 bases). Germline V gene lookup returns CDR1 WSHSY and CDR2 SAAADI. The length of the CDR3 is 13 residues. V lost 10 bases, J lost 0 bases, and 12 bases lay in between.

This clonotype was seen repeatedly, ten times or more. The CDR3 region is CASSLSVYSGNTIYF. The CDR3 DNA reads TGTGCCAGCAGCCTAAGCGTGTACTCTGGAAACACCATATATTTT. The chain combines TRBV7-2 with TRBJ1-3; D not certain. From germline, CDR1 is SGHTA and CDR2 FQGNSA. The CDR3 sequence is 15 residues long. Trimming left V 5 bases short and J 0 bases short, with 11 bases between.

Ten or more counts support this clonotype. The CDR3 loop reads CASSSEGQGVFFSYEQYF. For the CDR3, the DNA is TGTGCCAGCAGCTCAGAGGGACAGGGGGTTTTCTTCTCCTACGAGCAGTACTTC. The chain combines TRBV7-9 with TRBJ2-7; 11 nucleotides line up with TRBD1. Germline CDR1 reads SEHNR; CDR2 reads FQNEAQ (reference sequence). After removal of 4 bases from V and 0 bases from J, the junction contained 11 bases not matched to a gene. The CDR3 length is 18 residues.

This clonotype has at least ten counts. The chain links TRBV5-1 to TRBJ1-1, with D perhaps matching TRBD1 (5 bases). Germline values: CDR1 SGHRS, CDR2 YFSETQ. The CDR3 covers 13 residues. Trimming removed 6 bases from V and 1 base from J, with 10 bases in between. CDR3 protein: CASTLGRNTEAFF. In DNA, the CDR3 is TGCGCCAGCACTTTGGGACGGAACACTGAAGCTTTCTTT.

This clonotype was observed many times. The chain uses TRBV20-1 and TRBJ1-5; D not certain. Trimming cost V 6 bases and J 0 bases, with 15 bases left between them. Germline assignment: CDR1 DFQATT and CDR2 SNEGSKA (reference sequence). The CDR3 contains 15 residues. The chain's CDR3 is CSAPVLQHSNQPQHF. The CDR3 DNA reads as TGCAGTGCCCCCGTGTTACAGCATAGCAATCAGCCCCAGCATTTT.

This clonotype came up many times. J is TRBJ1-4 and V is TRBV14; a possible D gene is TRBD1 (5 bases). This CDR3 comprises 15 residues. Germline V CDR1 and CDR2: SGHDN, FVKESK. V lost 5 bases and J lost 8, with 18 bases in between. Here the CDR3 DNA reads TGTGCCAGCAGCGATCGGGGAGGGGCTGGAGAAAAACTGTTTTTT. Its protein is CASSDRGGAGEKLFF. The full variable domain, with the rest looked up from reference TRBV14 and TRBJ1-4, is EAGVTQFPSHSVIEKGQTVTLRCDPISGHDNLYWYRRVMGKEIKFLLHFVKESKQDESGMPNNRFLAERTGGTYSTLKVQPAELEDSGVYFCASSDRGGAGEKLFFGSGTQLSVL.

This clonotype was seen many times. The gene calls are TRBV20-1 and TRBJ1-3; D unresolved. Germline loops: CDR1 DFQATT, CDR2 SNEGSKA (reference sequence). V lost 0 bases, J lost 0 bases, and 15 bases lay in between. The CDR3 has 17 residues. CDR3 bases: TGCAGTGCTAGAGATGCCGGACTGCTCATCTCTGGAAACACCATATATTTT. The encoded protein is CSARDAGLLISGNTIYF.

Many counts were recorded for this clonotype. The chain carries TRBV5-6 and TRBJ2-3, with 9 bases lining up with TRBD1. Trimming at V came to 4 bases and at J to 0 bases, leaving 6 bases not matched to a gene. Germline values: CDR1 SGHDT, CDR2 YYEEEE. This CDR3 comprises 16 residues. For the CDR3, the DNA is TGTGCCAGCAGCATCCTCGGGACAGGGAGCACAGATACGCAGTATTTT. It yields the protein CASSILGTGSTDTQYF.

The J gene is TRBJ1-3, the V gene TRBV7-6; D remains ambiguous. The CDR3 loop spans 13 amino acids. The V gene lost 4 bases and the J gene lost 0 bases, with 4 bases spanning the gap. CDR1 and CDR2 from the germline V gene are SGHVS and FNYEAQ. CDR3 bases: TGTGCCAGCAGCTCAGGCTCTGGAAACACCATATATTTT. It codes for CASSSGSGNTIYF.

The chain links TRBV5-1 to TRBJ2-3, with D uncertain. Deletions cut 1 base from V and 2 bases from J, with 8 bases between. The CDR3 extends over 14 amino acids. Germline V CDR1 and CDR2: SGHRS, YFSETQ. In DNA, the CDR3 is TGCGCCAGCAGCTTGTCACCATACACAGATACGCAGTATTTT. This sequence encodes CASSLSPYTDTQYF.

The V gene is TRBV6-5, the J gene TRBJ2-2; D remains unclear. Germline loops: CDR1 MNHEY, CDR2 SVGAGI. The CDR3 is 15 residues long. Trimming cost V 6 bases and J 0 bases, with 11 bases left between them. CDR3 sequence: CASSLAVANTGELFF. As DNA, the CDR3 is TGTGCCAGCAGCCTGGCGGTGGCGAACACCGGGGAGCTGTTTTTT.

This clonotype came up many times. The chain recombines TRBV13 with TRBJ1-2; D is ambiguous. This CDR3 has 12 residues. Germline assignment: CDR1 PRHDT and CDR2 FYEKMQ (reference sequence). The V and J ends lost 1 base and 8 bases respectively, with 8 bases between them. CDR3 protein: CASSLAGGGYTF. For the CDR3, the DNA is TGTGCCAGCAGCTTAGCAGGTGGGGGCTACACCTTC.

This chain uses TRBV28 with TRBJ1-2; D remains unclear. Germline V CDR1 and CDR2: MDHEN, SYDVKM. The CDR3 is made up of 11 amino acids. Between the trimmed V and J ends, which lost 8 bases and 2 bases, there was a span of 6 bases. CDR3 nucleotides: TGTGCCAGCGGTCCCAACTATGGCTACACCTTC. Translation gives CASGPNYGYTF.

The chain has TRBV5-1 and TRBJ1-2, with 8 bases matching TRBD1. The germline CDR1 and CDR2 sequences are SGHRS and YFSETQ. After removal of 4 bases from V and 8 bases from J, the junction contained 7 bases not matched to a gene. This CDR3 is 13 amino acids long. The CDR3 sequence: CASSAQGADGYTF. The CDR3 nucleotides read TGCGCCAGCAGCGCGCAGGGGGCTGACGGCTACACCTTC.

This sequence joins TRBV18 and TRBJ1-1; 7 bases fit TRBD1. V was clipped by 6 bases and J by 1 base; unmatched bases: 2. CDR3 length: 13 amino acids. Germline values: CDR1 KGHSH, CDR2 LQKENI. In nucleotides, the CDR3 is TGTGCCAGCTCGACAGGGAAGAACACTGAAGCTTTCTTT. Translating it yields CASSTGKNTEAFF.

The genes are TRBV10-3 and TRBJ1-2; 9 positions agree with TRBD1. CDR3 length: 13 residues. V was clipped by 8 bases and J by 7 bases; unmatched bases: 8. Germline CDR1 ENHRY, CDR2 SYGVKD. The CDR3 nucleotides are TGTGCCATCGGAGAACAGGGACAGGGTGGCTACACCTTC. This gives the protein CAIGEQGQGGYTF.

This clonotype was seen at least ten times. For the CDR3, the DNA is TGCAGTGCTACCAACCCGGGGCTCGTGGACACTGAAGCTTTCTTT. It codes for CSATNPGLVDTEAFF. The chain links TRBV20-1 to TRBJ1-1; weak D call: TRBD1 (5 bases). Germline V lookup: CDR1 DFQATT, CDR2 SNEGSKA (reference sequence). V was trimmed by 4 bases and J by 3 bases, leaving 18 bases between them. The CDR3 is 15 amino acids.

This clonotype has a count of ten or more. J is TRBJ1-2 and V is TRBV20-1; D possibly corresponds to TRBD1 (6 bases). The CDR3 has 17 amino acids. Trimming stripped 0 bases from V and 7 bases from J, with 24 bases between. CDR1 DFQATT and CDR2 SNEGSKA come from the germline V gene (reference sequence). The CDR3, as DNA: TGCAGTGCTAGAGAAGGCTTTAGACAGGCCGGCAATGGTGGCTACACCTTC. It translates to CSAREGFRQAGNGGYTF.

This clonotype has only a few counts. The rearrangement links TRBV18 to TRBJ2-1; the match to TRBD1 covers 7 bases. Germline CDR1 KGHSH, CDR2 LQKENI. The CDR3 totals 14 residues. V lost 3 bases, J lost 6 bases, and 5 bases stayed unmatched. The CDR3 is CASSPQTGFNEQFF. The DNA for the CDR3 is TGTGCCAGCTCACCCCAGACAGGGTTCAATGAGCAGTTCTTC.